This T cell receptor (beta chain) emerged from a study of graft-versus-host responses after intestinal transplantation. Study context: Multivisceral, liver-intestinal, or isolated intestinal grafts went to recipients.

The germline gives CDR1 SGHTA, CDR2 FQGNSA. The ends lost 6 bases at V and 2 bases at J; junction bases unmatched: 5. The CDR3 covers 15 residues. General study points: GvH clones were found in recipient marrow; some appeared first in ileum or blood.

The repertoire was sequenced with immunoSEQ multiplex PCR; TCRdb's copy has only in-frame clones and lacks some. The table has some 24,000 clones, approximately 85% seen once; the top ten hold about 0.98%. With regard to this clone: Its specificity is not known.

The sequencing used PBMCs, collected roughly 69 weeks after intestinal transplant. This chain links TRBV7-2 with TRBJ2-7; 12 bases map to TRBD2. The sequence came from a human patient who received an intestinal transplant, so some T cells may come from the graft donor. The CDR3 DNA reads as TGTGCCAGCAGTCGACTAGCGGGAGTTCCCTACGAGCAGTACTTC. Its translation: CASSRLAGVPYEQYF. Variable domain in full (rest from reference TRBV7-2 and TRBJ2-7): GAGVSQSPSNKVTEKGKDVELRCDPISGHTALYWYRQSLGQGLEFLIYFQGNSAPDKSGLPSDRFSAERTGGSVSTLTIQRTQQEDSAVYLCASSRLAGVPYEQYFGPGTRLTVT.